These T cell receptor beta chains were read from a single sample in a study of blood T cell repertoires in COVID-19. The table came from immunoSEQ multiplex PCR; TCRdb's copy has only in-frame clones and leaves some out. The sample has some 270,000 clones, approximately 83% seen once. Sample: peripheral blood. These receptor sequences come from a woman in her 70s with acute or convalescent COVID-19. CDR3s include the opening cysteine and the closing phenylalanine or tryptophan. Each record gives: V gene, D gene, J gene, clone size, CDR3 DNA, CDR3 protein. D genes are given only for firm matches. Only some rows state a clone size, as once, few, many or a class for expanded clones.

TRBV19	TRBD2	TRBJ2-6	-	TGTGCCAGTAGTCCCGGGACTAGCGGAACCTCTGGGGCCAACGTCCTGACTTTC	CASSPGTSGTSGANVLTF
TRBV2	-	TRBJ2-1	few	TGTGCCAGCAGTGCGACTAACTACAATGAGCAGTTCTTC	CASSATNYNEQFF
TRBV7-2	-	TRBJ1-2	-	TGTGCCAGCAGCTTAGTGATGGACAGCTATGGCTACACCTTC	CASSLVMDSYGYTF
TRBV5-4	-	TRBJ1-1	-	TGTGCCAGCAGCGACTATGGGAACACTGAAGCTTTCTTT	CASSDYGNTEAFF
TRBV18	TRBD1	TRBJ1-5	-	TGTGCCAGCTCACCGGACAGGGGGGCTCCCTATAGCAATCAGCCCCAGCATTTT	CASSPDRGAPYSNQPQHF
TRBV18	TRBD1	TRBJ1-1	-	TGTGCCAGCTCGCCTCAGGGGGGGAACACTGAAGCTTTCTTT	CASSPQGGNTEAFF
TRBV19	-	TRBJ2-2	-	TGTGCCAGTAGGCCGCAGGGTGTCCCCGGGGAGCTGTTTTTT	CASRPQGVPGELFF
TRBV5-4	TRBD2	TRBJ2-7	-	TGTGCCAGCAGCTTAGGGAGGGAATACGAGCAGTACTTC	CASSLGREYEQYF
TRBV4-2	TRBD2	TRBJ2-1	-	TGTGCCAGCAGCCAAGCTCATGCGGGGGGGCTCAATGAGCAGTTCTTC	CASSQAHAGGLNEQFF
TRBV6-6	-	TRBJ1-6	-	TGTGCCAGCAGCACCCCCAGGGAAGGCTTTAATTCACCCCTCCACTTT	CASSTPREGFNSPLHF